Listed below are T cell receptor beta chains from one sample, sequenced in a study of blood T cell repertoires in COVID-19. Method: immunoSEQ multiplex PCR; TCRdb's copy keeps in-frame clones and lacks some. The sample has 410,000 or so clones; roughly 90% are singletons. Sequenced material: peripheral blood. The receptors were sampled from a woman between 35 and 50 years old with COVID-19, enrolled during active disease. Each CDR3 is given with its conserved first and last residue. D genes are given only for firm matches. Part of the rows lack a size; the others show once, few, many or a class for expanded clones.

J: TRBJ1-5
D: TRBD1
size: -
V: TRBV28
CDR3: CASSLRDRRGNQPQHF
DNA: TGTGCCAGCAGTCTCAGGGACAGGCGAGGCAATCAGCCCCAGCATTTT

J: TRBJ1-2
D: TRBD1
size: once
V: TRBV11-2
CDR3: CASSAKQGSTRYYGYTF
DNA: TGTGCCAGCAGCGCGAAACAGGGGAGCACCCGTTATTATGGCTACACCTTC

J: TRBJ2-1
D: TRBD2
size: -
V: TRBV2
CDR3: CASSELGGTSGRAYNEQFF
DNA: TGTGCCAGCAGTGAATTGGGGGGGACTAGCGGGAGGGCCTACAATGAGCAGTTCTTC

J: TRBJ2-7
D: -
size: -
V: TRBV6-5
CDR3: CASSRRSGDNYEQYF
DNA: TGTGCCAGCAGTCGCAGGTCAGGGGATAACTACGAGCAGTACTTC

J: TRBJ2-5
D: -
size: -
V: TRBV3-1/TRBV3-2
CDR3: CASSQTSGGETQYF
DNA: TGTGCCAGCAGCCAAACCTCAGGGGGGGAGACCCAGTACTTC

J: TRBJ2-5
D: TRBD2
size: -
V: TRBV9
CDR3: CASSVGTGGGRQETQYF
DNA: TGTGCCAGCAGCGTAGGTACGGGGGGAGGTAGACAAGAGACCCAGTACTTC

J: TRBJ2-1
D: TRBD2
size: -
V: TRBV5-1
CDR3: CASSALAGDYNEQFF
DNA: TGCGCCAGCAGCGCGTTAGCGGGGGATTACAATGAGCAGTTCTTC

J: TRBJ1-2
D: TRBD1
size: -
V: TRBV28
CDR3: CASSLTGNYGYTF
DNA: TGTGCCAGCAGTTTGACAGGGAACTATGGCTACACCTTC

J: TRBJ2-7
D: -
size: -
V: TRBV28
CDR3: CASQTQGLLSHEQYF
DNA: TGTGCCAGCCAAACCCAGGGGCTCCTCTCCCACGAGCAGTACTTC

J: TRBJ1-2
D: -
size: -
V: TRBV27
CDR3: CASSLLGEGGYGYTF
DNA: TGTGCCAGCAGTTTATTAGGGGAAGGGGGCTATGGCTACACCTTC

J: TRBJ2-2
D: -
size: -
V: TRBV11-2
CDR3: CASSLALQGYTGELFF
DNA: TGTGCCAGCAGCTTAGCTTTACAGGGATACACCGGGGAGCTGTTTTTT

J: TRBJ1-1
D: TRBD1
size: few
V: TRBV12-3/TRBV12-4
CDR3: CASSPDRAWGAFF
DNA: TGTGCCAGCAGTCCCGACAGGGCGTGGGGAGCTTTCTTT

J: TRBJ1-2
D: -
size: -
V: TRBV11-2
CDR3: CASTGGIGYTF
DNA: TGTGCCAGCACCGGGGGGATAGGCTACACCTTC

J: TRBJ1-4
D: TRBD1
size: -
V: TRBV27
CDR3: CASTLRQGGFEKLFF
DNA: TGTGCCAGCACCCTGCGACAGGGAGGTTTTGAAAAACTGTTTTTT

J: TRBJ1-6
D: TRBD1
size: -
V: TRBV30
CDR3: CAWKGAARTLLNNSPLHF
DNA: TGTGCCTGGAAGGGGGCAGCGCGTACCCTTCTGAATAATTCACCCCTCCACTTT

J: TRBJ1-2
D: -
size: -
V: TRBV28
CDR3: CASSPGGTSGGVYGYTF
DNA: TGTGCCAGCAGTCCGGGGGGGACCTCCGGCGGGGTTTATGGCTACACCTTC

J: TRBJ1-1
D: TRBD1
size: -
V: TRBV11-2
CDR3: CASSFGTANTEAFF
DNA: TGTGCCAGCAGCTTTGGGACAGCCAACACTGAAGCTTTCTTT